Below, one TCR beta chain is given with its context. Its recognized antigen is unknown. Per-nucleotide qualities are absent, and no much larger clonotype sits a single base away. The sample belongs to a study of CD8+ T cells in alopecia areata (dated 2018 in TCRdb). Background on the whole study: The treated patients took part in an open-label pilot trial in which moderate-to-severe alopecia areata was treated with oral tofacitinib at 5 to 10 mg twice daily. Tofacitinib was administered for 6 to 18 months, and 6 months of follow-up off drug were then conducted to assess delayed response and recurrence. Disease severity in treated patients was measured with the SALT score, which quantifies the percentage of affected scalp surface area. The study used high-throughput TCRbeta sequencing to examine T cell clonal expansion in alopecia areata, in both the C3H/HeJ mouse model and human patients. Scalp tissue and sorted CD4+ and CD8+ peripheral blood T cells from patchy and totalis/universalis alopecia areata patients and from healthy controls were covered by human TCRbeta sequencing. Biopsies were taken from tofacitinib-treated patients at baseline and at 4 and 24 weeks of treatment, and a later scalp biopsy was taken in several of the tofacitinib-treated patients. Scalp clonality was compared across normal scalp (n=4), patchy alopecia areata scalp (n=8), and alopecia totalis/universalis scalp (n=8). RNA was obtained with the PAXgene miRNA kit for fixed scalp, the miRNeasy kit for PBMCs, and the RNeasy kit for mouse skin. TCRbeta CDR3 regions were amplified by immunoSEQ multiplex PCR using 35 Vbeta forward and 13 Jbeta reverse primers. Beyond this particular receptor, the publication reports: TCR sequences shared between patients were less clear than in mice, possibly partly because of HLA diversity in the patient population. Unlike mouse skin, where gammadelta T cells dominate, normal human skin contains resident alphabeta T cells that get sequenced too, which complicates analysis of the scalp TCR repertoire. Compared with normal scalp, lesional scalp, particularly in alopecia totalis/universalis, had higher clonality and more expanded CD8+ clones, which suggests antigenic drive. The treated cohort was small, with a single nonresponder, so links between baseline CD8+ expansion and response need larger studies. During tofacitinib treatment, many expanded lesional clones remained in scalp and blood, and this persistence may partly explain relapse after treatment is stopped. Scalp clonality and the number of expanded CD8+ clones among the top 100 scalp clones were significantly decreased by tofacitinib.

The library was generated by the immunoSEQ multiplex PCR assay. RNA was extracted from all samples and reverse transcribed into cDNA, which served as template for TCR sequencing. First-strand cDNA was synthesized with SuperScript III using a 2:1 mix of oligo-dT and random hexamers. Amplification bias was assessed with a synthetic immune receptor repertoire, and residual bias was removed computationally. On the study's bioinformatics: After raw reads were preprocessed to remove errors, the CDR3 was defined following IMGT conventions as running from the conserved cysteine to phenylalanine. Clonality was calculated as 1 minus Shannon entropy normalized by log2 of the number of productive unique TCRs. Whether each scalp clone was CD4 or CD8 was inferred by checking scalp TCRbeta sequences against the CD4 and CD8 repertoires from sorted blood. TCRdb re-hosts the immuneACCESS table, in-frame sequences only. Its copies lack some clones; in the studies checked, an unresolved V gene accounts for under half of them, and the cause for the rest is not known. The DNA gave D and trimming, while V, J and clone size come from that table. For this sample there are over 150,000 clones; around half appear just once. The ten largest clones represent 11% of the sample.

In light of the paper, this sample's time point label describes: around 26 weeks on oral tofacitinib. Taken with the paper, the label for treatment or condition translates to: oral pan-JAK inhibitor, 5-10 mg twice daily. From alopecia areata patients, peripheral blood was collected along with lesional scalp punch biopsies. PBMCs were isolated by density centrifugation and stained for CD3, CD4 and CD8, after which CD4+ and CD8+ T cells were sorted on a FACSAria. Taken from cysteine to phenylalanine, the CDR3 has 17 residues. The entry retains the CDR3 DNA only, 51 bases that are in frame from base 1. Trimming costs V 3 bases and J 8 bases, and their ends lie 23 bases apart.

The chain employs TRBV23-1 and TRBJ2-4; no D segment can be confidently identified. TRBV23-1 falls under the ORF class, with uncertain function. The sequencing used CD8+ T cells sorted from blood, collected at week 24, from a patient treated with tofacitinib. The TCR was taken from a human donor with alopecia areata. Here the CDR3 is given as CASSHPTTQRSLDIQYF. The nucleotides are TGCGCCAGCAGTCACCCCACGACCCAACGTTCGCTAGACATTCAGTACTTC.